The 32 T cell receptor beta chains given below trace back to one sample, sequenced in a study of blood T cells in healthy people across ages. PCR was performed a second time for roughly 7 to 11 cycles using a sample-barcoded 5' primer and a J-beta primer mix. Each CDR3 protein gets one entry after TCRdb re-called the 5' RACE reads with MiXCR. The data hold around 280,000 distinct CDR3 sequences, with 25% to 30% observed a single time. Sequencing was performed on blood. These receptors were obtained from a woman in her 70s in good health.

Concerning this clonotype itself: At one boundary the junction diverges from the germline segment, which might be a read error. V and J are TRBV20-1 and TRBJ1-6, with D perhaps matching TRBD1 (6 bases). Looked up from germline, CDR1 is DFQATT and CDR2 is SNEGSKA (reference sequence). This CDR3 has 14 residues. CDR3 residues: CSARRQAMESPFHF. The CDR3 DNA reads TGCAGTGCTAGAAGACAGGCAATGGAGTCACCCTTCCACTTT.

The chain joins TRBV28 to TRBJ2-7, with 9 positions matching TRBD2. CDR3 length equals 15 residues. The junction had 6 bases not matched to a gene; V was cut back by 3 bases and J by 3 bases. CDR1 is MDHEN and CDR2 is SYDVKM in the germline V gene. The CDR3 sequence: CASSFLGGRVYEQYF. The DNA of the CDR3 is TGTGCCAGCAGTTTCCTAGGCGGGAGGGTCTACGAGCAGTACTTC.

On this clonotype itself: This may be a read error, as it is one base from a much larger clone. CDR3 residues: CAGSLYLGGETQYF. CDR3 nucleotides: TGTGCCGGCAGCTTGTACTTGGGAGGAGAGACCCAGTACTTC. V and J are TRBV5-5 and TRBJ2-5; TRBD2 might be the D (6 bases). CDR1 and CDR2 from the germline V gene are SGHKS and YYEKEE (reference sequence). CDR3 length: 14 amino acids.

This clonotype appeared a few times. V usage is TRBV5-1 and J usage is TRBJ2-3; a weak D match, TRBD1 (6 bases). V lost 4 bases and J lost 0, with 9 bases in between. Germline CDR1 SGHRS, CDR2 YFSETQ. The CDR3 length is 14 residues. The CDR3, as DNA: TGCGCCAGCAGCGGACAGTCGAGCACAGATACGCAGTATTTT. This sequence encodes CASSGQSSTDTQYF.

The chain links TRBV20-1 to TRBJ2-7; no firm D call. Germline CDR1 DFQATT, CDR2 SNEGSKA (reference sequence). The CDR3 is 11 amino acids. V dropped 3 bases and J dropped 7 bases, with 10 bases sitting between them. DNA for the CDR3: TGCAGTGCTAGGACCAGGTTTGAGCAGTACTTC. This encodes CSARTRFEQYF.

This clonotype has only a few counts. The chain joins TRBV20-1 to TRBJ2-1; D is possibly TRBD1 (6 bases). Near its end, the DNA agrees better with TRBJ2-7, so the J call may be wrong. Germline V gene sequence: CDR1 DFQATT, CDR2 SNEGSKA (reference sequence). The CDR3 totals 12 residues. The CDR3 nucleotides read TGCAGTGCGCTGGACAGCTCCTACGAGCAGTACTTC. Translated, it gives CSALDSSYEQYF.

About this clonotype itself: One junction end does not reproduce the germline sequence, and a read error may be involved. The V gene is TRBV20-1, the J gene TRBJ2-1; D possibly corresponds to TRBD2 (6 bases). CDR3 length: 16 amino acids. Germline CDR1 is DFQATT and CDR2 is SNEGSKA (reference sequence). CDR3: CSARGAYGGSYDEQFF. CDR3 bases: TGCAGTGCCCGAGGCGCCTACGGGGGTTCCTACGATGAGCAGTTCTTC.

This clonotype has a handful of counts. This chain joins TRBV7-9 and TRBJ1-4, with D maybe TRBD1 (5 bases). CDR1 and CDR2 from the germline V gene are SEHNR and FQNEAQ (reference sequence). This CDR3 is 15 amino acids long. V was clipped by 1 base and J by 4 bases, with 10 bases between them. In DNA, the CDR3 is TGTGCCAGCAGCTTAGGTCGGGGACGTAATGAAAAACTGTTTTTT. It specifies CASSLGRGRNEKLFF.

This clonotype was detected a few times. The chain couples TRBV6-2 or TRBV6-3 to TRBJ1-4; D is undetermined. This CDR3 spans 14 amino acids. The germline gives CDR1 MNHEY, CDR2 SVGEGT. V was cut by 6 bases and J by 8 bases, with 16 bases left in between. The CDR3 loop is CASRSRNRREKLFF. DNA for the CDR3: TGTGCCAGCAGGTCTCGGAACAGAAGGGAAAAACTGTTTTTT.

The rearrangement joins TRBV10-3 to TRBJ1-5; tentatively, D is TRBD1 (5 bases). Between the trimmed V and J ends, which lost 5 bases and 1 base, there was a span of 9 bases. The CDR3 spans 14 residues. CDR1 and CDR2 from the germline V gene are ENHRY and SYGVKD. The CDR3 DNA sequence: TGTGCCATCAGTAGGTCAGGGAGCAATCAGCCCCAGCATTTT. This gives the protein CAISRSGSNQPQHF.

This clonotype was counted once. The gene calls are TRBV21-1 and TRBJ2-7; TRBD1, the table's D call, lacks a check against the DNA. TRBV21-1 is noted as a pseudogene. The CDR3 length is 14 residues. CDR3 bases: TGTGCCAGCAGCAAAGCCCTGGCCGGGGGGGAGCAGTACTTC. Encoded protein: CASSKALAGGEQYF.

This clonotype has just one count. This sequence joins TRBV5-1 and TRBJ2-3; 8 bases match TRBD2. The germline CDR1 and CDR2 sequences are SGHRS and YFSETQ. The CDR3 is 16 amino acids. V lost 4 bases to trimming and J lost 3 bases; unmatched junction nucleotides: 10. CDR3 protein: CASSQGGSGNTDTQYF. In DNA, the CDR3 is TGCGCCAGCAGCCAGGGCGGTAGCGGGAATACAGATACGCAGTATTTT.

This clonotype was picked up a small number of times. J is TRBJ2-1 and V is TRBV7-3, with TRBD2 identical over 13 bases. With V trimmed by 4 bases and J by 7 bases, 10 bases remained unmatched. The CDR3 totals 17 residues. Germline V gene sequence: CDR1 SGHTA, CDR2 FQGTGA. The CDR3 reads CASSSKPGLAGENEQFF. Here the CDR3 DNA reads TGTGCCAGCAGCTCGAAGCCCGGACTAGCGGGGGAGAATGAGCAGTTCTTC.

The rearrangement joins TRBV15 to TRBJ2-1, with 7 bases lining up with TRBD1. The trim removed 8 bases at V and 6 bases at J, leaving 16 bases unmatched. Germline-derived CDR1 and CDR2 are LNHNV and YYDKDF (reference sequence). CDR3 size: 16 residues. Written as DNA, the CDR3 is TGTGCCACCCGTTCGGTTCGGGACAGTTGGTCCAATGAGCAGTTCTTC. This codes for CATRSVRDSWSNEQFF.

The chain is built from TRBV24-1 and TRBJ2-1; 14 positions match TRBD2. Trimming at V came to 3 bases and at J to 8 bases, leaving 2 bases not matched to a gene. Germline V gene data show CDR1 as KGHDR and CDR2 as SFDVKD. The CDR3 sequence is 15 residues long. The CDR3, as DNA: TGTGCCACCAGTGATCCGACTAGCGGGAGGGATGAGCAGTTCTTC. Protein product: CATSDPTSGRDEQFF.

This sequence joins TRBV7-8 and TRBJ2-1; the D gene is possibly TRBD2 (6 bases). The CDR3 has 15 residues. The V gene lost 6 bases and the J gene lost 9 bases, with 21 bases spanning the gap. Per germline, CDR1 SGHVS and CDR2 FQNEAQ. CDR3 amino acids: CASRFGTQGRGEQFF. CDR3 in DNA: TGTGCCAGCAGATTCGGGACTCAAGGACGGGGTGAGCAGTTCTTC.

V is TRBV20-1 and J is TRBJ1-1; D gene ambiguous. Per the germline V gene, CDR1 is DFQATT and CDR2 is SNEGSKA (reference sequence). The CDR3 contains 13 residues. The V end was cut by 4 bases, the J end by 1 base, with 10 bases between. The CDR3 here is CSAKPFPNTEAFF. CDR3 nucleotides: TGCAGTGCTAAACCCTTCCCGAACACTGAAGCTTTCTTT.

This clonotype was recorded at least ten times. The chain uses TRBV29-1 and TRBJ2-3; TRBD2 matches at 8 bases. The germline V gene encodes CDR1 SQVTM and CDR2 ANQGSEA. This CDR3 region has 13 residues. J lost 3 bases, V lost 6 bases, and 5 bases had no gene match. The CDR3 sequence is CSVLSGRTDTQYF. CDR3 bases: TGCAGCGTCTTAAGCGGGAGAACAGATACGCAGTATTTT.

This clonotype was observed many times. V and J are TRBV29-1 and TRBJ2-5, with D perhaps TRBD2 (7 bases). The V gene lost 5 bases and the J gene lost 1 base, with 17 bases spanning the gap. The CDR3 contains 15 residues. Germline values: CDR1 SQVTM, CDR2 ANQGSEA. CDR3 amino acids: CSVREGGLTQETQYF. CDR3 DNA: TGCAGCGTTCGTGAGGGGGGGTTAACCCAAGAGACCCAGTACTTC.

The chain links TRBV4-2 to TRBJ1-6; 10 bases align to TRBD1. This CDR3 comprises 15 residues. CDR1 is LGHNA, CDR2 YNFKEQ, per germline. The V segment lost 4 bases and the J segment 8 bases; nucleotides outside the gene matches: 5. The CDR3 is CASSPRDRGDSPLHF. Here the CDR3 DNA reads TGTGCCAGCAGCCCAAGGGACAGGGGAGATTCACCCCTCCACTTT.

This clonotype appeared a few times. J is TRBJ2-3 and V is TRBV11-2, with 11 bases that match TRBD2. With V trimmed by 5 bases and J by 2 bases, 6 bases remained unmatched. CDR1 and CDR2 from the germline V gene are SGHAT and FQNNGV. CDR3 size: 16 residues. The CDR3 loop is CASSVRLAGNTDTQYF. The CDR3 region has the DNA TGTGCCAGCAGCGTGCGACTAGCGGGAAACACAGATACGCAGTATTTT.

This clonotype was observed a handful of times. The chain uses TRBV5-5 and TRBJ1-1; D call uncertain. The germline CDR1 and CDR2 sequences are SGHKS and YYEKEE (reference sequence). The CDR3 extends over 13 amino acids. V shed 7 bases and J shed 0 bases, with 10 bases lying between them. CDR3 nucleotides: TGTGCCAGCCGGCATGGGATGAACACTGAAGCTTTCTTT. Residues: CASRHGMNTEAFF. Filled out from reference TRBV5-5 and TRBJ1-1, the complete variable domain reads DAGVTQSPTHLIKTRGQQVTLRCSPISGHKSVSWYQQVLGQGPQFIFQYYEKEERGRGNFPDRFSARQFPNYSSELNVNALLLGDSALYLCASRHGMNTEAFFGQGTRLTVV.

The rearrangement uses TRBV6-5 and TRBJ1-1; D ambiguous. The CDR3 runs to 15 residues. The ends were cut back, 4 bases at V and 1 base at J, with 13 bases in the middle. Germline lookup yields CDR1 MNHEY and CDR2 SVGAGI. The CDR3 coding sequence is TGTGCCAGCAGTTTTTTCCACACACCGAACACTGAAGCTTTCTTT. Encoded protein: CASSFFHTPNTEAFF.

Regarding this clonotype: At one of its ends the junction is not consistent with the germline gene, which may arise from a read error. This sequence joins TRBV25-1 and TRBJ2-5; 10 bases are a match to TRBD1. Germline assignment: CDR1 MGHDK and CDR2 SYGVNS. The CDR3 extends over 14 amino acids. The CDR3 nucleotides are TGTGCCAGCAGTGAACCTGGGACAGGGGAACGTCTGGACTTC. It is translated as CASSEPGTGERLDF.

This clonotype occurred a few times. The chain links TRBV3-1 to TRBJ1-1; D perhaps matches TRBD1 (5 bases). The germline V gene has CDR1 LGHDT and CDR2 YNNKEL (reference sequence). Trimming took off 0 bases at V and 7 bases at J, with 9 bases between the two ends. The CDR3 is 13 residues long. DNA of the CDR3: TGTGCCAGCAGCCAAGATCGAGGACATGAAGCTTTCTTT. Protein: CASSQDRGHEAFF.

V gene TRBV14 combines with J gene TRBJ1-2, with D hard to call. Trimming pared 2 bases from V and 6 bases from J, leaving 13 bases between. Germline values: CDR1 SGHDN, CDR2 FVKESK. The CDR3 spans 14 residues. The CDR3 nucleotides read TGTGCCAGCAGCCAAACCCCCCATCGAGATGGCTACACCTTC. This translates into CASSQTPHRDGYTF.

This chain links TRBV7-9 with TRBJ1-2; 8 nucleotides agree with TRBD1. V lost 4 bases and J lost 7; bases outside the gene matches: 11. Germline V gene data show CDR1 as SEHNR and CDR2 as FQNEAQ (reference sequence). The CDR3 is 15 amino acids. DNA of the CDR3: TGTGCCAGCAGCTCCTCCCTAGACAGGGGTCGTGGCTACACCTTC. Residues: CASSSSLDRGRGYTF.

This clonotype occurred a few times. V usage is TRBV29-1 and J usage is TRBJ2-5; D is uncertain. The J call could be wrong; TRBJ2-1 is a better fit for the DNA end. Germline V gene sequence: CDR1 SQVTM, CDR2 ANQGSEA. The CDR3 spans 11 residues. CDR3 nucleotide sequence: TGCAGCGTTGCCAGAAGCGAACCCCAGTTCTTC. Amino acid sequence: CSVARSEPQFF.

This chain links TRBV7-3 with TRBJ2-3; 13 bases line up with TRBD2. The CDR3 has 19 amino acids. Germline loops: CDR1 SGHTA, CDR2 FQGTGA. The ends lost 5 bases at V and 5 bases at J; junction bases unmatched: 16. The CDR3 DNA follows: TGTGCCAGCAGCCCGAAACCGGGACTAGCGGGAATGAATGAAGATACGCAGTATTTT. Translation gives CASSPKPGLAGMNEDTQYF.

The chain is built from TRBV6-2 or TRBV6-3 and TRBJ2-1; 7 bases line up with TRBD1. The end of the DNA fits TRBJ2-7 better, so the J call may be wrong. Germline assignment: CDR1 MNHEY and CDR2 SVGEGT. The CDR3 runs 15 residues. The DNA for the CDR3 is TGTGCCAGCAGCTCCACAGGGGTGCTCTCCTACGAGCAGTACTTC. Its protein is CASSSTGVLSYEQYF.

The sample holds a few counts of this clonotype. The CDR3 spells CASSEYLGGPRSGANVLTF. As DNA, the CDR3 is TGTGCCAGCAGTGAATATTTGGGGGGTCCCCGATCTGGGGCCAACGTCCTGACTTTC. The chain combines TRBV25-1 with TRBJ2-6; a possible D gene is TRBD2 (6 bases). Trimming removed 0 bases at V and 1 base at J, with 16 bases between. Germline values: CDR1 MGHDK, CDR2 SYGVNS. This CDR3 is built from 19 residues.

In this sample, this clonotype turned up a few times. The chain employs TRBV5-1 and TRBJ2-5; a possible D gene is TRBD1 (6 bases). The tail of the sequence fits TRBJ2-7 better, so the J call may be wrong. The CDR3 consists of 15 residues. The germline V gene has CDR1 SGHRS and CDR2 YFSETQ. CDR3 in DNA: TGCGCCAGCAGACCAGGCTGGACAGCCGTCTACGAGCAGTACTTC. Translation gives CASRPGWTAVYEQYF.